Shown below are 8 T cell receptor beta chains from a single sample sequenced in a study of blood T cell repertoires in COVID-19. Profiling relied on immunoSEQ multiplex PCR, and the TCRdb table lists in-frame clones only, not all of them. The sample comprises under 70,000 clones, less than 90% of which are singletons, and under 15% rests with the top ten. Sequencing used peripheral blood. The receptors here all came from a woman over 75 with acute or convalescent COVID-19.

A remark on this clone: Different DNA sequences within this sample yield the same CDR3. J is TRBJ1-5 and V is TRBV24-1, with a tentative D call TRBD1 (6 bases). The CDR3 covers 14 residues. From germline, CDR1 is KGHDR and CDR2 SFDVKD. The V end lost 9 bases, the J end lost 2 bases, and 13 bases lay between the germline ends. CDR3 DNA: TGTGCCACCTCGAGAGGGGGGGGCAATCAGCCCCAGCATTTT. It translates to CATSRGGGNQPQHF.

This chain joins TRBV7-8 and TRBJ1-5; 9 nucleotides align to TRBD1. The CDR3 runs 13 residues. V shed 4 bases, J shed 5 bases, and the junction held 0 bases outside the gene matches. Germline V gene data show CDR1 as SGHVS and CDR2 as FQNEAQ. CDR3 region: CASSWDRDQPQHF. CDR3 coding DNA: TGTGCCAGCAGCTGGGACAGGGATCAGCCCCAGCATTTT.

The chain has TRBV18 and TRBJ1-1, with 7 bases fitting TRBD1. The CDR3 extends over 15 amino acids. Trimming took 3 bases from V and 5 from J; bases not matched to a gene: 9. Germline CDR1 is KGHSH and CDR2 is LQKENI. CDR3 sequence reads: CASSPAQGGDTEAFF. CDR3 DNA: TGTGCCAGCTCACCCGCTCAGGGGGGTGATACTGAAGCTTTCTTT.

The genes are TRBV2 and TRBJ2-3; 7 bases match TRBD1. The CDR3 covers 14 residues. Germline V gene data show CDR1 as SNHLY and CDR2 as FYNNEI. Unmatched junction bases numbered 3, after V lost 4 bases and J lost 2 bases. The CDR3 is CASSGQGFTDTQYF. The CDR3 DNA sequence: TGTGCCAGCAGTGGACAGGGCTTCACAGATACGCAGTATTTT.

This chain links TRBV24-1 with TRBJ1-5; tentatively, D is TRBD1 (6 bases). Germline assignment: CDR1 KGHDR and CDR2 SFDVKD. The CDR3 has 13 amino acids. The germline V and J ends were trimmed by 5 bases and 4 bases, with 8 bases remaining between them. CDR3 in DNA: TGTGCCACCAGTGGAGGACAGAATCAGCCCCAGCATTTT. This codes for CATSGGQNQPQHF.

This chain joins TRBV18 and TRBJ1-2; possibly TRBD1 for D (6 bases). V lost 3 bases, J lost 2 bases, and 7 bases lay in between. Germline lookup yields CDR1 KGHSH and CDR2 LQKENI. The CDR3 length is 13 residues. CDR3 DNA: TGTGCCAGCTCACCGGACAGCAACTATGGCTACACCTTC. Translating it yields CASSPDSNYGYTF.

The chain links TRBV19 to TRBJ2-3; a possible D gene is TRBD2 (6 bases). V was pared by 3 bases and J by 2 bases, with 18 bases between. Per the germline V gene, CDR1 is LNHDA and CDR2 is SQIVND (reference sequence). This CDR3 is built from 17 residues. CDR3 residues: CASSITKTGGATDTQYF. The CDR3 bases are TGTGCCAGTAGTATTACAAAAACAGGCGGGGCCACAGATACGCAGTATTTT.

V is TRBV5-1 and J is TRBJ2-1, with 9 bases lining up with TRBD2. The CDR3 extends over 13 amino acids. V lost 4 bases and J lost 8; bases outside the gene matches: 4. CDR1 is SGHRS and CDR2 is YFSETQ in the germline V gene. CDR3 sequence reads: CASSPSGVYEQFF. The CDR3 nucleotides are TGCGCCAGCAGCCCTAGCGGGGTCTATGAGCAGTTCTTC. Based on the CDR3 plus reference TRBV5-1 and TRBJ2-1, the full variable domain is KAGVTQTPRYLIKTRGQQVTLSCSPISGHRSVSWYQQTPGQGLQFLFEYFSETQRNKGNFPGRFSGRQFSNSRSEMNVSTLELGDSALYLCASSPSGVYEQFFGPGTRLTVL.